A selection of T cell receptor beta chains follows, all from one sample in a study of shared clonotypes between healthy human individuals. Using immunoSEQ multiplex PCR, the repertoire was profiled, and TCRdb retains in-frame clones only, with some absent. Altogether under 750,000 clones are present, roughly two thirds being singletons, with the ten largest covering under 2%. Sequenced input: memory CD4+ T cells sorted from blood. Source of these receptors: a woman in her 30s in good health. CDR3s include the opening cysteine and the closing phenylalanine or tryptophan. The D gene is left open where the match is weak. Clone size is not always given. Where it is, it says once, few, many or a class for expanded clones.

v_call,j_call,clone_size,d_call,cdr3_aa,cdr3_nt
TRBV4-1,TRBJ2-2,-,-,CASSQRPMGVSTGELFF,TGCGCCAGCAGCCAGAGACCGATGGGAGTATCCACCGGGGAGCTGTTTTTT
TRBV4-2,TRBJ2-1,-,-,CASSQDSGTEQFF,TGTGCCAGCAGCCAAGATTCGGGGACCGAGCAGTTCTTC
TRBV27,TRBJ1-1,-,-,CASSFSGAYTEAFF,TGTGCCAGCAGTTTCTCCGGTGCGTACACTGAAGCTTTCTTT
TRBV29-1,TRBJ1-4,-,-,CSAEQAGNEKLFF,TGCAGCGCGGAACAGGCGGGTAATGAAAAACTGTTTTTT
TRBV27,TRBJ2-1,once,TRBD2,CASSLPGGRSYNEQFF,TGTGCCAGCAGTTTACCCGGCGGGAGGTCTTACAATGAGCAGTTCTTC
TRBV9,TRBJ1-6,-,-,CASSSGLRNSPLHF,TGTGCCAGCAGCTCGGGACTCAGGAATTCACCCCTCCACTTT
TRBV7-3,TRBJ1-2,-,-,CASSLSRENYGYTF,TGTGCCAGCAGCTTGTCGCGGGAAAACTATGGCTACACCTTC
TRBV28,TRBJ2-1,-,TRBD2,CASSFLAGGSYNEQFF,TGTGCCAGCAGTTTCCTAGCGGGAGGCTCCTACAATGAGCAGTTCTTC
TRBV18,TRBJ2-3,-,-,CASSPSGKADTQYF,TGTGCCAGCTCACCTAGCGGAAAAGCAGATACGCAGTATTTT
TRBV6-1,TRBJ2-7,-,-,CASKGPGLYEQYF,TGTGCCAGTAAGGGTCCGGGGCTATACGAGCAGTACTTC
TRBV11-2,TRBJ2-1,few,-,CASSLTGGGAQFF,TGTGCCAGCAGCTTAACAGGTGGCGGGGCCCAGTTCTTC
TRBV21-1,TRBJ1-4,-,-,CASSTGGSREKLFF,TGTGCCAGCAGCACAGGGGGGAGTCGGGAAAAACTGTTTTTT
TRBV27,TRBJ2-5,few,-,CASSFRADGKETQYF,TGTGCCAGCAGTTTCCGGGCGGACGGTAAAGAGACCCAGTACTTC
TRBV11-3,TRBJ2-6,-,-,CASSFVADDSGANVLTF,TGTGCCAGCAGCTTCGTAGCGGACGACTCTGGGGCCAACGTCCTGACTTTC
TRBV6-1,TRBJ2-1,few,-,CASSLLSGDSNEQFF,TGTGCCAGCAGCCTGCTTTCGGGAGATAGCAATGAGCAGTTCTTC
TRBV5-4,TRBJ2-5,few,-,CASSLVISADQETQYF,TGTGCCAGCAGCTTGGTCATTTCAGCGGATCAAGAGACCCAGTACTTC
TRBV19,TRBJ2-2,few,TRBD2,CASSIPGGTGELFF,TGTGCCAGTAGTATCCCGGGAGGAACCGGGGAGCTGTTTTTT
TRBV6-5,TRBJ1-1,-,-,CASSYSVTINTEAFF,TGTGCCAGCAGTTACTCGGTGACAATAAACACTGAAGCTTTCTTT
TRBV6-5,TRBJ1-1,once,-,CASSPPGANTEAFF,TGTGCCAGCAGCCCCCCGGGGGCGAACACTGAAGCTTTCTTT
TRBV28,TRBJ1-2,few,-,CASSPGQHYGYTF,TGTGCCAGCAGTCCCGGACAGCATTATGGCTACACCTTC
TRBV5-1,TRBJ2-3,many,-,CASSPGLNTDTQYF,TGCGCCAGCAGCCCGGGACTTAACACAGATACGCAGTATTTT
TRBV4-1,TRBJ1-5,-,-,CASSQVRQQNQPQHF,TGCGCCAGCAGCCAAGTTAGGCAGCAAAATCAGCCCCAGCATTTT
TRBV7-9,TRBJ2-6,few,-,CASSIRVSGSGANVLTF,TGTGCCAGCAGCATCAGGGTATCCGGCTCTGGGGCCAACGTCCTGACTTTC
TRBV4-1,TRBJ2-7,-,TRBD2,CASSRLAGGPSYEQYF,TGCGCCAGCAGCCGTCTTGCGGGAGGCCCCTCCTACGAGCAGTACTTC
TRBV5-8,TRBJ1-4,-,-,CASSLGKGAANEKLFF,TGTGCCAGCAGCTTGGGGAAGGGAGCGGCTAATGAAAAACTGTTTTTT
TRBV2,TRBJ2-5,few,TRBD2,CASSGRLAGNQETQYF,TGTGCCAGCAGTGGTCGACTAGCGGGGAACCAAGAGACCCAGTACTTC
TRBV2,TRBJ2-5,-,TRBD1,CASRRGQGMIETQYF,TGTGCCAGCAGGCGGGGACAGGGGATGATCGAGACCCAGTACTTC
TRBV28,TRBJ1-3,-,-,CASSSPGPTRNTIYF,TGTGCCAGCAGTTCCCCGGGACCGACGAGGAACACCATATATTTT
TRBV6-1,TRBJ1-5,-,TRBD1,CASGRTGFTQPQHF,TGTGCCAGCGGGAGGACAGGGTTTACTCAGCCCCAGCATTTT
TRBV29-1,TRBJ2-5,-,-,CSGLIGGETQYF,TGCAGCGGCCTCATTGGGGGGGAGACCCAGTACTTC
TRBV2,TRBJ2-1,-,-,CADKGDNEQFF,TGTGCCGACAAAGGGGACAATGAGCAGTTCTTC
TRBV7-2,TRBJ2-5,-,-,CASSLVVIEETQYF,TGTGCCAGCAGCTTAGTGGTGATCGAGGAGACCCAGTACTTC
TRBV4-2,TRBJ2-7,-,TRBD2,CASSQDSLASGNTYEQYF,TGTGCCAGCAGCCAAGACTCGTTGGCTAGCGGGAACACCTACGAGCAGTACTTC
TRBV18,TRBJ1-4,-,TRBD1,CASSPRRGHDEKLFF,TGTGCCAGCTCACCAAGAAGGGGGCACGATGAAAAACTGTTTTTT
TRBV5-1,TRBJ2-7,few,TRBD2,CASSLGYLGSGRPTDDSYEQYF,TGCGCCAGCAGCTTGGGGTACTTAGGTAGCGGGAGGCCCACCGATGACTCCTACGAGCAGTACTTC
TRBV7-9,TRBJ1-1,-,-,CASTPPVVNTEAFF,TGTGCCAGCACCCCACCGGTGGTGAACACTGAAGCTTTCTTT
TRBV7-8,TRBJ1-4,few,-,CASSLEGGEKLFF,TGTGCCAGCAGCTTGGAGGGCGGAGAAAAACTGTTTTTT
TRBV7-2,TRBJ1-1,-,-,CASSPQGTLTEAFF,TGTGCCAGCAGCCCTCAGGGGACCCTTACTGAAGCTTTCTTT
TRBV21-1,TRBJ2-3,-,-,CASSIKPGLLPGDTQYF,TGTGCCAGCAGCATAAAACCGGGACTCCTGCCAGGGGATACGCAGTATTTT
TRBV5-1,TRBJ1-3,-,-,CASSLFSGNTIYF,TGCGCCAGTAGCCTTTTCTCTGGAAACACCATATATTTT
TRBV28,TRBJ2-3,-,TRBD1,CASSSTGGGTDTQYF,TGTGCCAGCAGTTCGACAGGGGGAGGCACAGATACGCAGTATTTT
TRBV5-1,TRBJ1-3,-,-,CASTSGTMGNTIYF,TGCGCCAGCACCTCAGGGACGATGGGAAACACCATATATTTT
TRBV5-1,TRBJ2-3,-,TRBD2,CASSLGTSGDTQYF,TGCGCCAGCAGCCTAGGGACTAGCGGAGATACGCAGTATTTT
TRBV28,TRBJ2-3,few,-,CASSSPGRLTDTQYF,TGTGCCAGCAGTTCACCGGGACGGCTAACAGATACGCAGTATTTT
TRBV18,TRBJ1-3,-,TRBD1,CASSAGTASSGNTIYF,TGTGCCAGCTCAGCTGGGACAGCAAGCTCTGGAAACACCATATATTTT
TRBV9,TRBJ2-1,few,-,CASSPGSYNEQFF,TGTGCCAGCAGTCCGGGGTCCTACAATGAGCAGTTCTTC
TRBV6-5,TRBJ2-7,-,TRBD1,CASSYFPPGQGYEQYF,TGTGCCAGCAGTTACTTTCCTCCGGGACAGGGCTACGAGCAGTACTTC
TRBV11-2,TRBJ2-7,once,-,CASSLGQTYEQYF,TGTGCCAGCAGCTTAGGACAGACCTACGAGCAGTACTTC
TRBV11-2,TRBJ1-1,-,-,CASSLRRIGNTEAFF,TGTGCCAGCAGCTTAAGGAGGATCGGGAACACTGAAGCTTTCTTT